The rows below give T cell receptor beta chains drawn from one sample of a study of cytomegalovirus exposure and HLA in healthy donors. The assay was immunoSEQ multiplex PCR, and TCRdb's table has in-frame clones only and misses some. The sample has under 200,000 clones, 86% seen once; the top ten hold around 0.3%. Sequences were obtained from PBMCs. The receptors come from a woman between 25 and 40 years old in good health and CMV-seronegative. The CDR3 runs from the conserved cysteine through the conserved F or W. Fields, in order: J gene, D gene, V gene, clone size, CDR3 DNA, CDR3 protein. D genes are given only for firm matches. The size entry is marked missing in some rows and otherwise reads once, few, many or a size class.

J: TRBJ1-5
D: NA
V: TRBV19
size: NA
DNA: TGTGCCAGTAGAACCCCGGGAGTCAGCGTTCAGCCCCAGCATTTT
CDR3: CASRTPGVSVQPQHF

J: TRBJ2-1
D: NA
V: TRBV7-6
size: NA
DNA: TGTGCCAGCAGCTTCTACCTGGGCGAGCAGTTCTTC
CDR3: CASSFYLGEQFF

J: TRBJ1-5
D: TRBD1
V: TRBV28
size: once
DNA: TGTGCCAGCAGTTTATGGTCGGGACAGGGGAATCAGCCCCAGCATTTT
CDR3: CASSLWSGQGNQPQHF

J: TRBJ1-1
D: TRBD1
V: TRBV6-1
size: NA
DNA: TGTGCCAGCAGACGGGACAGGAACACTGAAGCTTTCTTT
CDR3: CASRRDRNTEAFF

J: TRBJ1-5
D: NA
V: TRBV4-1
size: NA
DNA: TGCGCCAGCAGCCTCGACAGCTTACGCAATCAGCCCCAGCATTTT
CDR3: CASSLDSLRNQPQHF

J: TRBJ2-1
D: TRBD2
V: TRBV4-1
size: NA
DNA: TGCGCCAGCAGCCAAGACACTAGCGGGAGAACGGGAAATGAGCAGTTCTTC
CDR3: CASSQDTSGRTGNEQFF

J: TRBJ2-5
D: NA
V: TRBV5-1
size: NA
DNA: TGCGCCAGCAGCTACTCCCAGGGTGAGCAAGAGACCCAGTACTTC
CDR3: CASSYSQGEQETQYF

J: TRBJ2-3
D: NA
V: TRBV2
size: NA
DNA: TGTGCCACCGAAGCGGGTGTCTACACAGATACGCAGTATTTT
CDR3: CATEAGVYTDTQYF

J: TRBJ2-3
D: NA
V: TRBV7-9
size: NA
DNA: TGTGCCAGCAGCTCATCCGGGACTTCCCCGGGCCCAGATACGCAGTATTTT
CDR3: CASSSSGTSPGPDTQYF

J: TRBJ2-7
D: NA
V: TRBV5-1
size: NA
DNA: TGCGCCAGCAGCCTTGACATCCCCTACGAGCAGTACTTC
CDR3: CASSLDIPYEQYF

J: TRBJ2-7
D: NA
V: TRBV6-5
size: NA
DNA: TGTGCCAGCAGCCCCCCGGGGAGGTACGAGCAGTACTTC
CDR3: CASSPPGRYEQYF

J: TRBJ2-7
D: NA
V: TRBV7-7
size: NA
DNA: TGTGCTAGCAGCCCATCCCCAGGAGGCTACGAGCAGTACTTC
CDR3: CASSPSPGGYEQYF

J: TRBJ2-3
D: NA
V: TRBV7-3
size: NA
DNA: TGTGCCAGCAGCTTAGACAGAAGCACAGATACGCAGTATTTT
CDR3: CASSLDRSTDTQYF

J: TRBJ1-2
D: TRBD1
V: TRBV5-1
size: NA
DNA: TGCGCCAGCAGCTCGACAGGGGCTGGGGACTACACCTTC
CDR3: CASSSTGAGDYTF